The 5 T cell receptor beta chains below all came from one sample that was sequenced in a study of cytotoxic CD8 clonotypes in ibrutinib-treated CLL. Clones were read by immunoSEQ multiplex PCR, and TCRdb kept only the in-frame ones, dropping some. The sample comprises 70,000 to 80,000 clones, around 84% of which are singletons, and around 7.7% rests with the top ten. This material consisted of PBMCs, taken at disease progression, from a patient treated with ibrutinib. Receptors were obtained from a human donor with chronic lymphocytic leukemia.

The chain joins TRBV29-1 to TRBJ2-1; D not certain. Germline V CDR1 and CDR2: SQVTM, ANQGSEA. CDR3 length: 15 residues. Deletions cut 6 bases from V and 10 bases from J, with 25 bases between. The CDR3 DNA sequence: TGCAGCGTCCCCCTATCTCGAATTATAACTCGAGAGCAGTTCTTC. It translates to CSVPLSRIITREQFF.

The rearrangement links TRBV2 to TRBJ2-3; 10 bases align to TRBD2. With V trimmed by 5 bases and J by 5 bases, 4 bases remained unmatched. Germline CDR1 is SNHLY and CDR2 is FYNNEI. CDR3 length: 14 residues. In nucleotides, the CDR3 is TGTGCCAGCAGTATGCTAGCGGGGGTAGATACGCAGTATTTT. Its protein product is CASSMLAGVDTQYF.

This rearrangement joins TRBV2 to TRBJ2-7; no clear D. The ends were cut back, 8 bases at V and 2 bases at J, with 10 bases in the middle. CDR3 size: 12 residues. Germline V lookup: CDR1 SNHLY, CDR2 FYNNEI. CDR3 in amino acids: CASEEQAYEQYF. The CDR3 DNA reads TGTGCCAGCGAGGAGCAGGCCTACGAGCAGTACTTC.

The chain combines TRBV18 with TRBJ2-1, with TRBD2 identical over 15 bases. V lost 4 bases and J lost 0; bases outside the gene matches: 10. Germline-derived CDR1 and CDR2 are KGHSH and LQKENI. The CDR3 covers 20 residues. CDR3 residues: CASSQRGLAGGPGSYNEQFF. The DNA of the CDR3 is TGTGCCAGCTCACAAAGGGGACTAGCGGGGGGCCCGGGCTCCTACAATGAGCAGTTCTTC.

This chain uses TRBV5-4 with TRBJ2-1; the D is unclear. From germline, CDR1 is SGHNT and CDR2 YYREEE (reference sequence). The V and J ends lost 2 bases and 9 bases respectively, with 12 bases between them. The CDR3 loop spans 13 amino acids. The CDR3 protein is CASSFRIGPEQFF. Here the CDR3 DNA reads TGTGCCAGCAGCTTTCGGATAGGGCCTGAGCAGTTCTTC.